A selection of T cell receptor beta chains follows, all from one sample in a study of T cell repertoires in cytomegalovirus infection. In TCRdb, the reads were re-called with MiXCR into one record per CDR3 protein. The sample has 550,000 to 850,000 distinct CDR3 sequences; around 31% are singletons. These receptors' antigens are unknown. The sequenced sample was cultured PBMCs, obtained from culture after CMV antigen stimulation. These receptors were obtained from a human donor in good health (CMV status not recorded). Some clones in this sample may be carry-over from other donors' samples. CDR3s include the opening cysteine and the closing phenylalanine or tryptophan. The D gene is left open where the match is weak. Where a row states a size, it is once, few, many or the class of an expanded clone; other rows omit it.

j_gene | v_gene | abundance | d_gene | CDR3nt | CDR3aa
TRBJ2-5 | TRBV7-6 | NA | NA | TGTGCCAGCAGCCCCCAAGTCGGAAGCCAAGAGACCCAGTACTTC | CASSPQVGSQETQYF
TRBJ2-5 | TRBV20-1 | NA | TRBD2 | TGCAGTGCTCAGATTCCTTCAACTAGCGGGGGGGGGGAGACCCAGTACTTC | CSAQIPSTSGGGETQYF
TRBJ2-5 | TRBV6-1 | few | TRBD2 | TGTGCCAGCACCCCCCGGCTAGCGGGAGCTTGGGAGACCCAGTACTTC | CASTPRLAGAWETQYF
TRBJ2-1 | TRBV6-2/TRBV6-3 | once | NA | TGTGCCAGCAGTATCCCTTGGGGCGAGCACAATGAGCAGTTCTTC | CASSIPWGEHNEQFF
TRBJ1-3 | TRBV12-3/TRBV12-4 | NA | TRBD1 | TGTGCCAGCAGTCCGGGACAGCCGAAGTTCTCTGGAAACACCATATATTTT | CASSPGQPKFSGNTIYF
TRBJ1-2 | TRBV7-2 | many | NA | TGTGCCAGCAGCTCGAGCGGACTAGGCTATGGCTACACCTTC | CASSSSGLGYGYTF
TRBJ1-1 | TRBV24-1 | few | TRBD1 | TGTGCCACCAGTGACACCGGGACAGGGAGGAACACTGAAGCTTTCTTT | CATSDTGTGRNTEAFF
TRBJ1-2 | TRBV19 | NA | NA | TGTGCCAGTAGTCCCCGTGGGGAGAGTGATGGCTACACCTTC | CASSPRGESDGYTF
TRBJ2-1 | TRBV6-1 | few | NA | TGTGCCAGCAGTGAGCGACGACAGGCCATCTCCTACAATGAGCAGTTCTTC | CASSERRQAISYNEQFF
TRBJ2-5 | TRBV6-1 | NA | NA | TGTGCCAGCAGTGATCCCCTCAGGGATCGCGGGGAGACCCAGTACTTC | CASSDPLRDRGETQYF
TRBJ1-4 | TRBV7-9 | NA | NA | TGTGCCAGCAGCATCACGGCAGGCCCTAATGAAAAACTGTTTTTT | CASSITAGPNEKLFF
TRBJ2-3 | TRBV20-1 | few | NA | TGCAGTGCTAGGAGCTTAGCGAGTAGTACAGATACGCAGTATTTT | CSARSLASSTDTQYF
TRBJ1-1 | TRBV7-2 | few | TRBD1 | TGTGCCAGCAGCTCGACAGGGGCGGGCACTGAAGCTTTCTTT | CASSSTGAGTEAFF
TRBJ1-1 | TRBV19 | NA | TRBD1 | TGTGCCAGTATTAGGCCCTCCGGGACAGGTCGGACTGAAGCTTTCTTT | CASIRPSGTGRTEAFF
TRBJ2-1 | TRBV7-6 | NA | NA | TGTGCCAGCGGCCTTTGGCGGGTGAATGAGCAGTTCTTC | CASGLWRVNEQFF
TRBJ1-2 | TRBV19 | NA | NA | TGTGCCAGTAGTATTACCCCCGGCCAGTTTGGCTACACCTTC | CASSITPGQFGYTF
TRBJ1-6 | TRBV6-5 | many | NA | TGTGCCAGCAGTTACTCATGGACATCGGGTTCACCCCTCCACTTT | CASSYSWTSGSPLHF
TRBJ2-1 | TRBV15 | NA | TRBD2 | TGTGCCACCAGCACCCCGGGACTAGCGGGGGGCCGTTATTTGAGCGATGAGCAGTTCTTC | CATSTPGLAGGRYLSDEQFF
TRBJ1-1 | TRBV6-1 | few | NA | TGTGCCAGCAGTCAGGACACCGCGAACACTGAAGCTTTCTTT | CASSQDTANTEAFF
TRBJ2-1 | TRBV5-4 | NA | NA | TGTGCCAGCAGTGGCAGGGTCGGTCTGCAGTTCTTC | CASSGRVGLQFF
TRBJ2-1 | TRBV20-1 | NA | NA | TGCAGTGCTGGGGCCTCAGGAGGTAATGAGCAGTTCTTC | CSAGASGGNEQFF
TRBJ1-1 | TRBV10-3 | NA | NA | TGTGCCACTCTTGGGCAGGGGAGAGCTTTCTTT | CATLGQGRAFF
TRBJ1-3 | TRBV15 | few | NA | TGTGCCACCAGTCCGACTGGAAACACCATATATTTT | CATSPTGNTIYF
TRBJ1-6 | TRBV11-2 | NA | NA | TGTGCCAGCAGCTTGACCCCCTCAGCGTCACCCCTCCACTTT | CASSLTPSASPLHF
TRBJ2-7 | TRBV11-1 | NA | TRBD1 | TGTGCCAGCAGCGGAGACAGGGGGCTCAACGAGCAGTACTTC | CASSGDRGLNEQYF
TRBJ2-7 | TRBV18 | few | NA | TGTGCCAGCTCACTTACATCACGGTCCTACGAGCAGTACTTC | CASSLTSRSYEQYF
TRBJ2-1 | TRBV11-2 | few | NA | TGTGCCAGCAGCATGAAGTATGAGCAGTTCTTC | CASSMKYEQFF
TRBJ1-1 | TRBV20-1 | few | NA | TGCAGTGCTAGTATGATGTTCGAGCTTGGCACTGAAGCTTTCTTT | CSASMMFELGTEAFF
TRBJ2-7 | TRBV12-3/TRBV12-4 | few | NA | TGTGCCAGCCGAGACGATAACCACGAGCAGTACTTC | CASRDDNHEQYF
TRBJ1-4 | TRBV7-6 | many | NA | TGTGCCAGCAGCAAACGCATGGGGGGTGCAACTAATGAAAAACTGTTTTTT | CASSKRMGGATNEKLFF
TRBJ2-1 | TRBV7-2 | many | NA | TGTGCCAGCAGCTACCCAGGACTCCAATACAATGAGCAGTTCTTC | CASSYPGLQYNEQFF
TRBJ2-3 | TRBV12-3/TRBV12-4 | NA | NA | TGTGCCACCCGGTTGGCAGATACGCAGTATTTT | CATRLADTQYF
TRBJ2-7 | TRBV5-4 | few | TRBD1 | TGTGCCAGCAGCTTGGCTCTAGCGGCGGGACAGGGGTTCTACGAGCAGTACTTC | CASSLALAAGQGFYEQYF
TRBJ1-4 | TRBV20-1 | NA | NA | TGCAGTGCTAGCCGCAATTGGGGTGATAACGAAAAACTGTTTTTT | CSASRNWGDNEKLFF
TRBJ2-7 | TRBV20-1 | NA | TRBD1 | TGCAGTGCCCCAAAGGGGACAGACCTCTACGAGCAGTACTTC | CSAPKGTDLYEQYF
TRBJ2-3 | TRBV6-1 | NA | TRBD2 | TGTGCCAGCGGCCCGGGAGGGGGCACAGATACGCAGTATTTT | CASGPGGGTDTQYF
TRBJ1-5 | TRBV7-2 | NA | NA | TGTGCCAGCAGCTTCACAGCCTTGGGCAATCAGCCCCAGCATTTT | CASSFTALGNQPQHF
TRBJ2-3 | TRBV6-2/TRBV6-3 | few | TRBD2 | TGTGCCAGCAGTTACGTGCGGGAGGGAACAGATACGCAGTATTTT | CASSYVREGTDTQYF
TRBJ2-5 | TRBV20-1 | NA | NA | TGCAGTGCTAGAGATCGGGATACAGAGACCCAGTACTTC | CSARDRDTETQYF
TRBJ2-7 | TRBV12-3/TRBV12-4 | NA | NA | TGTGCCAGCAGTACCCTTGAGGACGAGCAGTACTTC | CASSTLEDEQYF
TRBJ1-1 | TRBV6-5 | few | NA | TGTGCCAGCACCTCTGCGGGTGGTGGGGGGAACACTGAAGCTTTCTTT | CASTSAGGGGNTEAFF
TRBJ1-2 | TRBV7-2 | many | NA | TGTGCCAGCAGCCTGTATACCCCGGGGATCGGCTATGGCTACACCTTC | CASSLYTPGIGYGYTF
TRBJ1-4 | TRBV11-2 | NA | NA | TGTGCCAGCAGCCTCACGTGGGGAACTAATGAAAAACTGTTTTTT | CASSLTWGTNEKLFF
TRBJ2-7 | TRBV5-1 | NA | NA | TGCGCCAGCAGCTTAGACGCGTTCTCCTACGAGCAGTACTTC | CASSLDAFSYEQYF
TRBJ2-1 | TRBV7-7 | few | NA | TGTGCCAGCAGCCAAGGACCCGACGGCAATGAGCAGTTCTTC | CASSQGPDGNEQFF
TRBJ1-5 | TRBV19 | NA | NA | TGTGCCAGTAGTATCGGGCAGGGTCCTGGCAATCAGCCCCAGCATTTT | CASSIGQGPGNQPQHF
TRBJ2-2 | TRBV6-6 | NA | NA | TGTGCCAGCAGTTACTCGACTGACCCCGGGGAGCTGTTTTTT | CASSYSTDPGELFF
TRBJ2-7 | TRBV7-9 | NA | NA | TGTGCCAGCAGCTCCTCGGGGGTAGTCTACGAGCAGTACTTC | CASSSSGVVYEQYF
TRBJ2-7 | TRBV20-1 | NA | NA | TGCAGTGCTACTGGGCGTTCTGCCTACGAGCAGTACTTC | CSATGRSAYEQYF
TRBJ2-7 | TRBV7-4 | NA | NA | TGTGCCAGCAGTTACCCAGGGGTAAATGACGAGCAGTACTTC | CASSYPGVNDEQYF